The TCR beta chain under discussion was sequenced for a study of blood T cell repertoires in COVID-19. Looking at the study overall: COVID-19 samples from acute and convalescent phases originated in the United States, Italy and Spain.

The V gene's germline CDR1 is PRHDT and CDR2 FYEKMQ (reference sequence). V dropped 5 bases and J dropped 10; count of bases not matched to a gene: 10. CDR3 length equals 14 residues. Only in-frame clones appear in the TCRdb table, and some are missing; sequencing was by immunoSEQ multiplex PCR. The sample shows around 500,000 clones, approximately 83% of them seen only once. The chain joins TRBV13 to TRBJ1-1, with 10 bases fitting TRBD1. The sample comprised peripheral blood. The clonotype originates from a human donor in a cohort sampled during active COVID-19. The CDR3 sequence is CASSRDRGPLGAFF. The CDR3, as DNA: TGTGCCAGCAGCAGGGACAGGGGACCATTAGGAGCTTTCTTT.